This T cell receptor (beta chain) derives from a study of blood T cell repertoires in COVID-19. Sequencing was performed with immunoSEQ multiplex PCR; in TCRdb, only in-frame clones are kept and a portion is missing. The sample yields fewer than 150,000 clones, about 90% seen once. Sequenced: peripheral blood. The clonotype was recovered from a woman aged 45-60 years who had recovered from COVID-19.

As DNA, the CDR3 is TGTGCCAGTAAACCTCATCGAGGGGGGAGGGACGAGCAGTACTTC. The encoded protein is CASKPHRGGRDEQYF. The rearrangement links TRBV19 to TRBJ2-7; tentatively, D is TRBD2 (7 bases). Trimming took 7 bases from V and 5 from J, leaving 21 bases between them. Germline assignment: CDR1 LNHDA and CDR2 SQIVND (reference sequence). CDR3 length: 15 amino acids.